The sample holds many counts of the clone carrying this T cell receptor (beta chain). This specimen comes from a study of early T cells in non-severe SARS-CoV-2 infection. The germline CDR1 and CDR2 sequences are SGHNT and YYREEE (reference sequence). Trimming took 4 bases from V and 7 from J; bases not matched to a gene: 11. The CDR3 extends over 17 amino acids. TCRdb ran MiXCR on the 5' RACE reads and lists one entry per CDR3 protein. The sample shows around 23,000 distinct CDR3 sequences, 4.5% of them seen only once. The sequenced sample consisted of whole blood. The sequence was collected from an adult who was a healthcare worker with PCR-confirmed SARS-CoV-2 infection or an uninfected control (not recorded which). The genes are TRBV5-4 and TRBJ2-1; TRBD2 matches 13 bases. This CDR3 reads CASSQGLAGATGNEQFF. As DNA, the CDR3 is TGTGCCAGCAGCCAAGGACTAGCGGGAGCTACAGGGAATGAGCAGTTCTTC.